This T cell receptor (beta chain) was recorded in a study of OX40 agonist ivuxolimab in advanced cancers. For the wider study: The costimulatory receptor OX40 (CD134) was targeted by ivuxolimab, a fully human IgG2 agonistic monoclonal antibody. Intravenous ivuxolimab was administered to patients every 2 weeks at six dose levels: 0.01, 0.1, 0.3, 1.5, 3 and 10 mg/kg. Of the approximately 50 dose-escalation patients, hepatocellular carcinoma was present in 19, melanoma in approximately 15, renal cell carcinoma in 9 and head and neck cancer in 9. The dose-escalation cohort was over 70% male with a mean age of approximately 60 years, ranging from about 20 to 80. Patients were allowed to have had prior anti-PD-1, anti-PD-L1 or anti-CTLA-4 therapy, and 40% to 45% of the dose-escalation patients had been treated with checkpoint inhibitors. Partial responses were achieved by three dose-escalation patients, of whom one had hepatocellular carcinoma and two had cutaneous melanoma. Peripheral TCRbeta sequencing aimed to test whether ivuxolimab altered TCR sequence diversity and caused clonal T-cell expansion. The monotherapy dose-escalation portion (N = 52 patients) of the phase I ivuxolimab trial is reported in the paper. Findings and caveats that apply to the study as a whole: In the 0.1-3.0 mg/kg groups, partial responders were among the patients with the lowest normalized peripheral clonal expansion, particularly in CD8+ T cells. Which antigens the clonally expanded peripheral T cells were specific for was not determined. Low levels of normalized T-cell clonal expansion were also seen in some nonresponding patients. At doses of 0.1 to 3.0 mg/kg, clonal expansion of both CD4+ and CD8+ blood T cells was observed from baseline to week 6. After ivuxolimab, expanded clones were on average more numerous among CD8+ T cells than among CD4+ T cells.

Concerning this clone: It has no known antigen specificity. Base quality data are lacking; no much larger clone is found one base away.

The trial excluded patients who had a history of autoimmune disease or were on systemic immunosuppression. In every dose cohort, peripheral blood was drawn for TCR sequencing at baseline, cycle 4 day 1, and cycle 7 day 1. The samples were taken from a phase I, first-in-human, multicenter, open-label dose-escalation trial of ivuxolimab. The trial enrolled adults with locally advanced or metastatic head and neck squamous cell, hepatocellular, melanoma or renal cell carcinoma. Before TCR sequencing, CD4+ and CD8+ T cells were separately sorted from peripheral blood. Taken from the germline V gene, the CDR1 and CDR2 loops are SGHRS and YFSETQ. V gives up 4 bases and J gives up 3 bases, and the segment between their germline ends measures 14 bases. From cysteine to phenylalanine, the CDR3 is 15 amino acids long. Just CDR3 DNA is preserved here, 45 bases in frame from base 1. For sequencing of the TCRbeta CDR3 region, genomic DNA was extracted from the sorted cells. The immunoSEQ Assay was used to sequence the TCRbeta CDR3 regions. Imported from immuneACCESS, the table was reduced by TCRdb to in-frame sequences with V and J called. These copies leave out some clones; in studies compared against another copy, an unresolved V gene accounts for under half, and the cause of the remainder is not known. The sample table contains about 66,000 clones; only one count was recorded for 86% of them. The ten largest clones take up around 8.2% of the sample.

The chain is made from TRBV5-1 and TRBJ2-1; TRBD1 could be the D gene, as 5 bases match. The clonotype was recovered from an adult with an advanced solid tumor such as melanoma, head and neck, liver or kidney cancer. The sequencing used CD4+ or CD8+ T cells sorted from blood, collected in a trial of the OX40 agonist ivuxolimab. The CDR3 protein is CASSRRPGNYNEQFF. At the DNA level, the sequence is TGCGCCAGCAGCCGACGACCAGGGAACTACAATGAGCAGTTCTTC.